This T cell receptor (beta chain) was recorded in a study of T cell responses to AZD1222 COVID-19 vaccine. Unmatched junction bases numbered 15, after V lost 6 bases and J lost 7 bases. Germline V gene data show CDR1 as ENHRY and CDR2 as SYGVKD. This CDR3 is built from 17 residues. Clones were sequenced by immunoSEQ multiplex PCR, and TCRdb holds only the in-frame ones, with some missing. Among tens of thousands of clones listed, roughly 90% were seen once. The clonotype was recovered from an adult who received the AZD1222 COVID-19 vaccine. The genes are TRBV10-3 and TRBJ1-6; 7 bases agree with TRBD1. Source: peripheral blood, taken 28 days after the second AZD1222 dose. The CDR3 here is CAISGSAGQVPNSPLHF. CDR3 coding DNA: TGTGCCATCAGCGGATCGGCAGGACAGGTCCCCAATTCACCCCTCCACTTT.